This section outlines one T cell receptor (beta chain) sequence together with its context. As yet, its antigen is unknown. The data are from a study of T-cell reconstitution after alpha-beta-depleted transplantation in children. The authors prepared the TCRbeta library with unique molecular identifiers. From the PCR reads, TCRdb called clonotypes with MiXCR, one entry per CDR3 protein. The sample carries 600,000 to 700,000 distinct CDR3 sequences, less than 15% recorded once. Study observations and caveats: Newly made T cells mostly supplied T-cell counts and diversity one year after transplant. Where alpha-beta T cells came from about two months after transplant was reportedly several hundred expanded graft clones.

The sequencing here drew on PBMCs, taken before TCRalphabeta/CD19-depleted stem cell transplant. The receptor comes from a girl aged 2 to 9 with congenital amegakaryocytic thrombocytopenia, due to receive a stem cell transplant.

CDR3 DNA sequence: TGTGCCTGGAGAGAGCGGGAGATCGACAATGAGCAGTTCTTC. Residues: CAWREREIDNEQFF. The rearrangement joins TRBV30 to TRBJ2-1, with 8 bases matching TRBD2. The V gene end was trimmed by 3 bases and the J gene end by 5 bases; junction bases not matched to a gene: 6. This CDR3 is built from 14 residues. CDR1 GTSNPN and CDR2 SVGIG come from the germline V gene (reference sequence). Complete variable domain (other parts from reference TRBV30 and TRBJ2-1): SQTIHQWPATLVQPVGSPLSLECTVEGTSNPNLYWYRQAAGRGLQLLFYSVGIGQISSEVPQNLSASRPQDRQFILSSKKLLLSDSGFYLCAWREREIDNEQFFGPGTRLTVL.